The rows below give T cell receptor beta chains drawn from one sample of a study of shared clonotypes between healthy human individuals. Libraries were prepared by immunoSEQ multiplex PCR; TCRdb keeps only in-frame clonotypes and omits some of them. This sample carries about 980,000 clones, 60% to 85% of them seen once, and the ten largest clones take approximately 1.5%. The material sequenced was memory CD4+ T cells sorted from blood. The origin of the receptors is a man between 18 and 29 years old in good health. CDR3s include the opening cysteine and the closing phenylalanine or tryptophan. The D gene is left open where the match is weak. Size tells how often a clone was seen (once, few, many) or the class of an expanded clone, and some rows leave it out.

v_gene: TRBV6-1
abundance: NA
d_gene: NA
j_gene: TRBJ1-2
CDR3nt: TGTGCCAGCAGTGCCAGAAGGGGCACTAACTATGGCTACACCTTC
CDR3aa: CASSARRGTNYGYTF

v_gene: TRBV9
abundance: NA
d_gene: NA
j_gene: TRBJ2-1
CDR3nt: TGTGCCAGCAGCGTAAACGGATACAATGAGCAGTTCTTC
CDR3aa: CASSVNGYNEQFF

v_gene: TRBV2
abundance: NA
d_gene: TRBD2
j_gene: TRBJ2-3
CDR3nt: TGTGCCAGCAGTAAACTAGCGGGGAGAGATACGCAGTATTTT
CDR3aa: CASSKLAGRDTQYF

v_gene: TRBV9
abundance: NA
d_gene: NA
j_gene: TRBJ1-4
CDR3nt: TGTGCCAGCAGCCCTAGACAGGCAACTAATGAAAAACTGTTTTTT
CDR3aa: CASSPRQATNEKLFF

v_gene: TRBV4-1
abundance: NA
d_gene: TRBD1
j_gene: TRBJ2-5
CDR3nt: TGCGCCAGCAGCCAAGCACAGGGGGCGACGGGAGAGACCCAGTACTTC
CDR3aa: CASSQAQGATGETQYF

v_gene: TRBV18
abundance: NA
d_gene: TRBD2
j_gene: TRBJ2-7
CDR3nt: TGTGCCAGCTCACCATATAGCGGGGGCTCCTACGAGCAGTACTTC
CDR3aa: CASSPYSGGSYEQYF

v_gene: TRBV30
abundance: NA
d_gene: TRBD1
j_gene: TRBJ1-2
CDR3nt: TGTGCCTGGAGCGCATACAGGGGGTCCTACTATGGCTACACCTTC
CDR3aa: CAWSAYRGSYYGYTF

v_gene: TRBV10-2
abundance: NA
d_gene: NA
j_gene: TRBJ2-2
CDR3nt: TGCGCCAGCAGTGAGTCAAGGAACACCGGGGAGCTGTTTTTT
CDR3aa: CASSESRNTGELFF

v_gene: TRBV19
abundance: NA
d_gene: NA
j_gene: TRBJ1-5
CDR3nt: TGTGCCAGTAGTATTGACGGATATAGCAATCAGCCCCAGCATTTT
CDR3aa: CASSIDGYSNQPQHF

v_gene: TRBV5-1
abundance: NA
d_gene: NA
j_gene: TRBJ1-6
CDR3nt: TGCGCCAGCAGCTTGGATGGACAAAATTCACCCCTCCACTTT
CDR3aa: CASSLDGQNSPLHF

v_gene: TRBV4-3
abundance: NA
d_gene: NA
j_gene: TRBJ1-1
CDR3nt: TGCGCCAGCAGCCAAGATGCGTCAGGTCACATGAACACTGAAGCTTTCTTT
CDR3aa: CASSQDASGHMNTEAFF

v_gene: TRBV5-1
abundance: NA
d_gene: TRBD2
j_gene: TRBJ2-3
CDR3nt: TGCGCCAGCAGTACTGGGAGGGGAAGCACAGATACGCAGTATTTT
CDR3aa: CASSTGRGSTDTQYF

v_gene: TRBV11-1
abundance: NA
d_gene: NA
j_gene: TRBJ2-3
CDR3nt: TGTGCCAGCAGCTTAGCGGGCACAGATACGCAGTATTTT
CDR3aa: CASSLAGTDTQYF

v_gene: TRBV6-6
abundance: few
d_gene: TRBD1
j_gene: TRBJ1-1
CDR3nt: TGTGCCAGCATTTTCGGGACAGGAAACACTGAAGCTTTCTTT
CDR3aa: CASIFGTGNTEAFF

v_gene: TRBV27
abundance: NA
d_gene: NA
j_gene: TRBJ2-1
CDR3nt: TGTGCCAGCACGCGGGACAGCGCCCTATACAATGAGCAGTTCTTC
CDR3aa: CASTRDSALYNEQFF

v_gene: TRBV5-1
abundance: NA
d_gene: NA
j_gene: TRBJ1-5
CDR3nt: TGCGCCAGCAGCCTTGGAGAAAATCAGCCCCAGCATTTT
CDR3aa: CASSLGENQPQHF

v_gene: TRBV7-9
abundance: NA
d_gene: NA
j_gene: TRBJ1-3
CDR3nt: TGTGCCAGCAGCTTCCAGGGCTCTGGAAACACCATATATTTT
CDR3aa: CASSFQGSGNTIYF

v_gene: TRBV5-1
abundance: NA
d_gene: NA
j_gene: TRBJ2-1
CDR3nt: TGCGCCAGCAGCCCCGGCGGTAGCGCGTACAATGAGCAGTTCTTC
CDR3aa: CASSPGGSAYNEQFF

v_gene: TRBV4-1
abundance: NA
d_gene: TRBD2
j_gene: TRBJ2-4
CDR3nt: TGCGCCAGCAGCCAAGATCGGCGGGAGACTACTACGGCCAAAAACATTCAGTACTTC
CDR3aa: CASSQDRRETTTAKNIQYF

v_gene: TRBV6-5
abundance: NA
d_gene: NA
j_gene: TRBJ1-1
CDR3nt: TGTGCCAGCAGTTACCTTACAACTCCGGGTGGAAGCGGAGCTTTCTTT
CDR3aa: CASSYLTTPGGSGAFF

v_gene: TRBV19
abundance: NA
d_gene: TRBD2
j_gene: TRBJ2-5
CDR3nt: TGTGCCAGTAGTATTCTAGCGGGGGGTCTTGCGGAGACCCAGTACTTC
CDR3aa: CASSILAGGLAETQYF

v_gene: TRBV30
abundance: NA
d_gene: TRBD1
j_gene: TRBJ2-7
CDR3nt: TGTGCCACTGCCGGGACAGGGGGATACGAGCAGTACTTC
CDR3aa: CATAGTGGYEQYF

v_gene: TRBV10-3
abundance: NA
d_gene: TRBD2
j_gene: TRBJ2-3
CDR3nt: TGTGCCACCAAGTCCAGCGGGGGGAGCACAGATACGCAGTATTTT
CDR3aa: CATKSSGGSTDTQYF

v_gene: TRBV5-1
abundance: NA
d_gene: TRBD2
j_gene: TRBJ2-5
CDR3nt: TGCGCCAGCAGCTTGTTTACTAGCGGAGAGACCCAGTACTTC
CDR3aa: CASSLFTSGETQYF

v_gene: TRBV2
abundance: NA
d_gene: NA
j_gene: TRBJ1-4
CDR3nt: TGTGCCAGCAGTCGAGAGGGGGAAAAACTGTTTTTT
CDR3aa: CASSREGEKLFF

v_gene: TRBV19
abundance: NA
d_gene: NA
j_gene: TRBJ2-7
CDR3nt: TGTGCCAGTAGTATCTTTAGGGGAGCGTCGTACGAGCAGTACTTC
CDR3aa: CASSIFRGASYEQYF

v_gene: TRBV11-2
abundance: NA
d_gene: NA
j_gene: TRBJ2-7
CDR3nt: TGTGCCAGCAGCCTGGGGACATCGTACGAGCAGTACTTC
CDR3aa: CASSLGTSYEQYF

v_gene: TRBV6-5
abundance: NA
d_gene: NA
j_gene: TRBJ2-6
CDR3nt: TGTGCCAGCACCCAAAATGGGGCCAACGTCCTGACTTTC
CDR3aa: CASTQNGANVLTF

v_gene: TRBV9
abundance: NA
d_gene: TRBD2
j_gene: TRBJ2-1
CDR3nt: TGTGCCAGCAGCCAATCTAGCGGCAACTCCTACAATGAGCAGTTCTTC
CDR3aa: CASSQSSGNSYNEQFF

v_gene: TRBV28
abundance: NA
d_gene: NA
j_gene: TRBJ1-2
CDR3nt: TGTGCCAGCAGTTTCGTTCGGGGTAACTATGGCTACACCTTC
CDR3aa: CASSFVRGNYGYTF

v_gene: TRBV2
abundance: NA
d_gene: NA
j_gene: TRBJ1-5
CDR3nt: TGTGCCAGCAGTTTCATTGGTGGGGGCAATCAGCCCCAGCATTTT
CDR3aa: CASSFIGGGNQPQHF

v_gene: TRBV5-6
abundance: once
d_gene: NA
j_gene: TRBJ2-7
CDR3nt: TGTGCCAGTGGTGTTCGTCGGAACGAGCAGTACTTC
CDR3aa: CASGVRRNEQYF

v_gene: TRBV5-4
abundance: NA
d_gene: TRBD1
j_gene: TRBJ2-3
CDR3nt: TGTGCCAGCAGCCACCGGGACAGGGGCACAGATACGCAGTATTTT
CDR3aa: CASSHRDRGTDTQYF

v_gene: TRBV6-1
abundance: once
d_gene: NA
j_gene: TRBJ1-2
CDR3nt: TGTGCCAGCAGGCCGCTGGAGTTTGGCTACACCTTC
CDR3aa: CASRPLEFGYTF

v_gene: TRBV5-1
abundance: NA
d_gene: NA
j_gene: TRBJ2-1
CDR3nt: TGCGCCAGCAGCAGGAGCTCCTACAATGAGCAGTTCTTC
CDR3aa: CASSRSSYNEQFF

v_gene: TRBV30
abundance: once
d_gene: TRBD2
j_gene: TRBJ2-2
CDR3nt: TGTGCCACTCCCCCCCGGACTAGCGGGAGCACCGGGGAGCTGTTTTTT
CDR3aa: CATPPRTSGSTGELFF

v_gene: TRBV11-2
abundance: NA
d_gene: NA
j_gene: TRBJ2-1
CDR3nt: TGTGCCAGCAGCTTAGGGCAGAACAATGAGCAGTTCTTC
CDR3aa: CASSLGQNNEQFF

v_gene: TRBV7-9
abundance: once
d_gene: TRBD1
j_gene: TRBJ2-7
CDR3nt: TGTGCCAGCAGCTTGGGGACAGGGGCTGGTGAGCAGTACTTC
CDR3aa: CASSLGTGAGEQYF

v_gene: TRBV5-1
abundance: NA
d_gene: NA
j_gene: TRBJ2-2
CDR3nt: TGCGCCAGCAGCTTGGAAGCCCCGTGGAACGGGGAGCTGTTTTTT
CDR3aa: CASSLEAPWNGELFF

v_gene: TRBV5-1
abundance: NA
d_gene: NA
j_gene: TRBJ2-7
CDR3nt: TGCGCCAGCAGCAGACAGACCGGGAGATACGAGCAGTACTTC
CDR3aa: CASSRQTGRYEQYF

v_gene: TRBV10-3
abundance: once
d_gene: TRBD2
j_gene: TRBJ2-5
CDR3nt: TGTGCCACCTCCGGGACTAGAGAGACCCAGTACTTC
CDR3aa: CATSGTRETQYF

v_gene: TRBV2
abundance: NA
d_gene: NA
j_gene: TRBJ2-7
CDR3nt: TGTGCCAGCAGTCACAGGGAGTTAGTCTCTTACGAGCAGTACTTC
CDR3aa: CASSHRELVSYEQYF

v_gene: TRBV30
abundance: NA
d_gene: NA
j_gene: TRBJ1-2
CDR3nt: TGTGCCTGGAGTGCAATTAGACAGATTCTCACCTTC
CDR3aa: CAWSAIRQILTF

v_gene: TRBV10-3
abundance: NA
d_gene: NA
j_gene: TRBJ2-3
CDR3nt: TGTGCCATTCTCAGGGGAGGGTCGGATACGCAGTATTTT
CDR3aa: CAILRGGSDTQYF